This paragraph covers one TCR beta chain sequence. As yet, its antigen is unknown. Sequencing was performed with immunoSEQ multiplex PCR; in TCRdb, only in-frame clones are kept and a portion is missing. Among some 110,000 clones listed, around 76% were seen once. The record originates from a study of T cell responses to AZD1222 COVID-19 vaccine. Study observations and caveats: Targeting of unmutated variant regions was reportedly seen in nearly half of spike-specific TCRs. Spike regions recognized by vaccine-associated CD4 TCRs spanned the protein, led by 160-218 and 743-854. None of the repertoires were sampled until the peak T cell response had passed. Receipt of two AZD1222 doses was followed by a rise in Spike-specific TCR breadth and depth.

The CDR3 is 14 residues long. Germline V gene data show CDR1 as LGHDT and CDR2 as YNNKEL (reference sequence). Trimming left V 0 bases short and J 6 bases short, with 9 bases between. The specimen comprised peripheral blood, sampled on day 0 of AZD1222 vaccination. The receptor was derived from an adult in good health. V gene TRBV3-1 (or the pseudogene TRBV3-2) combines with J gene TRBJ1-5; D gene uncertain. The CDR3 reads CASSQERATQPQHF. The DNA for the CDR3 is TGTGCCAGCAGCCAAGAGAGGGCCACTCAGCCCCAGCATTTT.